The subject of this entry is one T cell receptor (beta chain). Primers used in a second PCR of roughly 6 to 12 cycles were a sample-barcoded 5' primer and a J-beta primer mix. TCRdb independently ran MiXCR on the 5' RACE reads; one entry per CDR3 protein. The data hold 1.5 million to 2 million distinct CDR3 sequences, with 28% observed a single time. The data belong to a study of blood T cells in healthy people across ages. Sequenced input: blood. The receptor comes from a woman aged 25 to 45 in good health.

CDR3 sequence (DNA): TGCAGTGCTCCACTAGCGGGAGGGCCCGCAGATACGCAGTATTTT. Amino acid sequence: CSAPLAGGPADTQYF. The chain uses TRBV20-1 and TRBJ2-3; 13 bases align to TRBD2. The V segment lost 5 bases and the J segment 4 bases; nucleotides outside the gene matches: 6. The CDR3 runs 15 residues. Germline V CDR1 and CDR2: DFQATT, SNEGSKA (reference sequence).